The 10 T cell receptor beta chains in this list originate from one sample, sequenced in a study of control samples from healthy donors and cancer patients (dated by TCRdb to 2018 to 2021). The library was produced with the immunoSEQ multiplex PCR assay. TCRdb limited this immuneACCESS table to in-frame rearrangements with V and J called. A share of clones is missing; checked studies link under half to unresolved V genes, and the rest is unexplained. Recorded for this sample are 75,000 to 90,000 clones; about nine tenths of them occurred a single time. The top ten hold roughly 8.9% of the sample. Material: PBMCs. Receptor source: a woman aged 45 to 65 with colorectal cancer.

The V gene is TRBV3-1 (or the pseudogene TRBV3-2), the J gene TRBJ1-2; D is undetermined. Trimming left V 4 bases short and J 4 bases short, with 13 bases between. Germline loops: CDR1 LGHDT, CDR2 YNNKEL (reference sequence). This CDR3 spans 14 amino acids. The CDR3 protein is CASSPEKGTYGYTF. CDR3 DNA sequence: TGTGCCAGCAGCCCCGAGAAGGGAACCTATGGCTACACCTTC.

The chain is built from TRBV2 and TRBJ2-2; 8 positions agree with TRBD1. The CDR3 has 14 residues. From germline, CDR1 is SNHLY and CDR2 FYNNEI. The junction had 4 bases not matched to a gene; V was cut back by 7 bases and J by 3 bases. CDR3 coding DNA: TGTGCCAGCACTGGACAGGGCGACACCGGGGAGCTGTTTTTT. It translates to CASTGQGDTGELFF.

The gene calls are TRBV28 and TRBJ2-3; 9 nucleotides agree with TRBD1. Germline V gene data show CDR1 as MDHEN and CDR2 as SYDVKM. V shed 5 bases and J 2 bases; nucleotides not matched to a gene: 8. CDR3 size: 16 residues. CDR3 sequence reads: CASSPTRDRATDTQYF. The CDR3 nucleotides are TGTGCCAGCAGTCCCACCCGGGACAGGGCCACAGATACGCAGTATTTT.

This sequence joins TRBV5-1 and TRBJ2-2, with TRBD2 as a possible D gene (5 bases). Trimming cost V 1 base and J 4 bases, with 11 bases left between them. Germline V gene data show CDR1 as SGHRS and CDR2 as YFSETQ. There are 15 residues in the CDR3. CDR3 amino acids: CASSLSPGSTGELFF. DNA of the CDR3: TGCGCCAGCAGCTTGAGCCCGGGAAGCACCGGGGAGCTGTTTTTT.

V gene TRBV9 combines with J gene TRBJ2-5, with 8 bases that match TRBD2. The CDR3 covers 16 residues. Germline V gene data show CDR1 as SGDLS and CDR2 as YYNGEE. The ends lost 0 bases at V and 2 bases at J; junction bases unmatched: 6. For the CDR3, the DNA is TGTGCCAGCAGCGTAGCCCCAGCGGGGGAACAAGAGACCCAGTACTTC. Its protein is CASSVAPAGEQETQYF.

The rearrangement links TRBV6-5 to TRBJ1-2; unclear D gene. Per the germline V gene, CDR1 is MNHEY and CDR2 is SVGAGI. This CDR3 is 13 amino acids long. Trimming removed 6 bases from V and 0 bases from J, with 8 bases in between. CDR3 protein: CASSYTANYGYTF. The CDR3 DNA sequence: TGTGCCAGCAGCTATACAGCTAACTATGGCTACACCTTC.

In regard to this clone: At the DNA level, this CDR3 is encoded by other sequences in the same sample as well. The gene calls are TRBV9 and TRBJ2-5; TRBD2 aligns across 7 bases. Germline V lookup: CDR1 SGDLS, CDR2 YYNGEE. The ends lost 0 bases at V and 5 bases at J; junction bases unmatched: 4. The CDR3 is 14 amino acids. This chain's CDR3 is CASSVVAGEETQYF. The CDR3 nucleotides read TGTGCCAGCAGCGTAGTGGCGGGGGAGGAGACCCAGTACTTC.

The rearrangement uses TRBV5-5 and TRBJ1-1, with no clear D. Germline V gives CDR1 SGHKS, CDR2 YYEKEE (reference sequence). Between the trimmed V and J ends, which lost 4 bases and 6 bases, there was a span of 13 bases. The CDR3 totals 13 residues. The CDR3 coding sequence is TGTGCCAGCAGCCGTGTGTTTACAGCTGAAGCTTTCTTT. Amino acids: CASSRVFTAEAFF. Based on the CDR3 plus reference TRBV5-5 and TRBJ1-1, the full variable domain is DAGVTQSPTHLIKTRGQQVTLRCSPISGHKSVSWYQQVLGQGPQFIFQYYEKEERGRGNFPDRFSARQFPNYSSELNVNALLLGDSALYLCASSRVFTAEAFFGQGTRLTVV.

Only one count was recorded for this clone. The rearrangement joins TRBV2 to TRBJ1-4, with D hard to call. In germline, CDR1 is SNHLY, CDR2 FYNNEI. V was cut by 5 bases and J by 0 bases, with 13 bases left in between. The CDR3 has 16 amino acids. The CDR3 is CASSPRASATNEKLFF. Here the CDR3 DNA reads TGTGCCAGCAGTCCTAGGGCGTCGGCAACTAATGAAAAACTGTTTTTT.

This chain links TRBV6-5 with TRBJ2-5, with 12 bases aligning to TRBD2. The junction had 7 bases not matched to a gene; V was cut back by 2 bases and J by 6 bases. Per germline, CDR1 MNHEY and CDR2 SVGAGI. This CDR3 has 16 residues. This CDR3 reads CASSYLTSGGTKTQYF. The CDR3 DNA reads as TGTGCCAGCAGTTACCTTACTAGCGGGGGGACGAAGACCCAGTACTTC.